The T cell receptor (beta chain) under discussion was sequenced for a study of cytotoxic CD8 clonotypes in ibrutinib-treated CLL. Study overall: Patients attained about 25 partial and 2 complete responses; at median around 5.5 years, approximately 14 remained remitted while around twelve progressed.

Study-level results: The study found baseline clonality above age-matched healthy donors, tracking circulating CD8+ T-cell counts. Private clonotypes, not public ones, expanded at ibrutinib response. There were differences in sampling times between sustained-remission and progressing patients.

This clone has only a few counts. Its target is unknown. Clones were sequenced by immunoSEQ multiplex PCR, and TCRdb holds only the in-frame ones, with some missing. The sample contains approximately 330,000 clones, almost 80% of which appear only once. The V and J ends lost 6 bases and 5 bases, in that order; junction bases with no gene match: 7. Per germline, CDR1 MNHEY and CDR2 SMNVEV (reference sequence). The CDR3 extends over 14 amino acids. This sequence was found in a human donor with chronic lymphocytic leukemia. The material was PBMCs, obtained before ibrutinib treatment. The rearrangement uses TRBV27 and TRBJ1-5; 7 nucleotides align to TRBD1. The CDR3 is CASSQDRSDQPQHF. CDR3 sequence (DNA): TGTGCCAGCAGCCAGGACAGGTCGGATCAGCCCCAGCATTTT.